The present entry profiles one T cell receptor (beta chain) with its context. The method was immunoSEQ multiplex PCR; TCRdb's version includes in-frame clones alone and lacks a portion of them. The table lists 210,000 or so clones, about nine tenths of them singletons, with less than 4.5% in the top ten. This specimen comes from a study of blood T cell repertoires in COVID-19. Input material: peripheral blood. The source of this sequence is a man in his fifties with acute or convalescent COVID-19.

The CDR3 DNA reads as TGTGCCACCGTGATGCAGATGAACACTGAAGCTTTCTTT. Its translation is CATVMQMNTEAFF. The V call is TRBV10-3, the J call TRBJ1-1; no definite D call. V lost 10 bases and J lost 0, with 12 bases in between. Looked up from germline, CDR1 is ENHRY and CDR2 is SYGVKD. The CDR3 is made up of 13 amino acids.